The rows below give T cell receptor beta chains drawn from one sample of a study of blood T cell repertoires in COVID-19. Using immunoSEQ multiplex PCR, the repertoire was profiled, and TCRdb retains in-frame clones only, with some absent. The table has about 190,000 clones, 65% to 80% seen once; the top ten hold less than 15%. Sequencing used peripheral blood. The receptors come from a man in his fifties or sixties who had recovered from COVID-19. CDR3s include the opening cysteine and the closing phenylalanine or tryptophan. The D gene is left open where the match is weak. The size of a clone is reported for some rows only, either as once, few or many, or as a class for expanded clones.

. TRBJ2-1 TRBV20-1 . CSAQLAMEQFF TGCAGTGCTCAACTAGCCATGGAGCAGTTCTTC
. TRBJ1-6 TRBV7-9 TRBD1 CASSLAFQTGNDSPLHF TGTGCCAGCAGCTTAGCGTTTCAGACAGGGAACGATTCACCCCTCCACTTT
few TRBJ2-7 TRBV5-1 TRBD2 CASSLALAGGPNEQYF TGCGCCAGCAGCTTGGCACTAGCGGGAGGGCCAAACGAGCAGTACTTC
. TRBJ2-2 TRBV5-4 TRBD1 CASTVDRGTGELFF TGTGCCAGCACCGTTGACAGGGGCACCGGGGAGCTGTTTTTT
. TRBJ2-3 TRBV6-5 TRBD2 CASIGTSGRSDTQYF TGTGCCAGCATCGGGACTAGCGGGAGATCGGATACGCAGTATTTT
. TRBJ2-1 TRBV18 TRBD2 CASSRVGLADNEQFF TGTGCCAGCTCACGGGTAGGACTAGCGGACAATGAGCAGTTCTTC
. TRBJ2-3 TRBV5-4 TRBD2 CASSYTGLVLGDTQYF TGTGCCAGCAGCTACACGGGACTAGTGTTGGGAGATACGCAGTATTTT
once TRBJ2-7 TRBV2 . CASRVAGSYEQYF TGTGCCAGCAGGGTCGCAGGATCCTACGAGCAGTACTTC
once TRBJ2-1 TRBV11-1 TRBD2 CASSLVGGRDEQFF TGTGCCAGCAGCTTAGTCGGCGGGAGGGATGAGCAGTTCTTC
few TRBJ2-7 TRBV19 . CASSIVFSQSGYYEQYF TGTGCCAGTAGTATAGTCTTTAGCCAATCAGGGTACTACGAGCAGTACTTC
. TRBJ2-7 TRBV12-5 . CASGSPSASSRYEQYF TGTGCTAGTGGTTCTCCATCCGCCTCGAGCAGGTACGAGCAGTACTTC
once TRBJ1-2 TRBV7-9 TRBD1 CASSLTFTGGLGYTF TGTGCCAGCAGCCTAACTTTCACAGGGGGACTCGGCTACACCTTC
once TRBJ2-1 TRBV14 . CASSQDYRNYNEQFF TGTGCCAGCAGCCAAGATTACAGGAATTACAATGAGCAGTTCTTC
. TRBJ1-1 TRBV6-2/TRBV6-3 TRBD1 CASSRGDRTFF TGTGCCAGCAGTCGCGGGGACAGAACTTTCTTT
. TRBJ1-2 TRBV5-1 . CASRLTTTEYGYTF TGCGCCAGCAGACTAACCACGACAGAGTATGGCTACACCTTC
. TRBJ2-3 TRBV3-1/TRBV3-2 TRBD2 CASSRTLAASTDTQYF TGTGCCAGCAGCCGTACGCTAGCGGCTAGCACAGATACGCAGTATTTT
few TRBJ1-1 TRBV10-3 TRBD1 CATQTGAGGTEAFF TGTGCCACTCAGACAGGGGCCGGTGGGACTGAAGCTTTCTTT
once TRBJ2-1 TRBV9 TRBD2 CASSAPRNPSSGRTSYNEQFF TGTGCCAGCAGCGCACCAAGAAACCCAAGTAGCGGGAGGACTTCCTACAATGAGCAGTTCTTC
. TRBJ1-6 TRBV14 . CASSQALRGINSPLHF TGTGCCAGCAGCCAAGCTTTGAGAGGGATTAATTCACCCCTCCACTTT
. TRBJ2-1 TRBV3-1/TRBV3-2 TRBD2 CASSQDWLAGGPRNNEQFF TGTGCCAGCAGCCAAGATTGGCTAGCGGGAGGGCCTCGAAACAATGAGCAGTTCTTC
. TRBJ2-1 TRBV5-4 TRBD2 CASSQTSGSYEQFF TGTGCCAGCAGCCAGACTAGCGGGAGCTATGAGCAGTTCTTC
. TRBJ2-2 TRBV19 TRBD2 CASSIARLAGNTGELFF TGTGCCAGTAGTATAGCCCGCCTAGCGGGTAACACCGGGGAGCTGTTTTTT
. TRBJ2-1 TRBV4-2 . CASSQASGGVASYNEQFF TGTGCCAGCAGCCAAGCAAGCGGCGGGGTAGCCTCCTACAATGAGCAGTTCTTC
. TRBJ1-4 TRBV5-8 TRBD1 CASSVGQAATNEKLFF TGTGCCAGCAGCGTTGGACAGGCTGCAACTAATGAAAAACTGTTTTTT
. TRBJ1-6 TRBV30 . CAWRANSPLHF TGTGCCTGGAGGGCTAATTCACCCCTCCACTTT
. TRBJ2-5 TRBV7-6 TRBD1 CASSQTTGYQETQYF TGTGCCAGCAGTCAAACGACAGGGTACCAAGAGACCCAGTACTTC